This TCR beta chain originates from a study of cytomegalovirus exposure and HLA in healthy donors. Study findings and constraints: Common viral pathogens seemed, in a later analysis, to connect with several of the most significant clusters.

Samples came from healthy bone marrow donors. PCR involved 60 Vbeta and 13 Jbeta primers. Only in-frame clones appear in the TCRdb table, and some are missing; sequencing was by immunoSEQ multiplex PCR. Its clone listing holds under 70,000 clones. V lost 4 bases, J lost 5 bases, and 16 bases stayed unmatched. The CDR3 has 17 residues. Germline-derived CDR1 and CDR2 are MNHNS and SASEGT. A word on this clone: Its antigen is undetermined.

The sequenced sample consisted of PBMCs. The sequence was collected from a man aged 50-60 years in good health and CMV-seropositive. J is TRBJ2-7 and V is TRBV6-1; 8 bases are a match to TRBD1. The CDR3 bases are TGTGCCAGCAGTGCGGGCTTTTCCGGGACAGGAGGCCACGAGCAGTACTTC. It specifies CASSAGFSGTGGHEQYF.